The 11 T cell receptor beta chains reported below all come from one sample, sequenced in a study of cytomegalovirus exposure and HLA in healthy donors. Both 60 Vbeta primers and 13 Jbeta primers went into the PCR. Measured with immunoSEQ multiplex PCR; TCRdb has only the in-frame clones, and not every one. In the table there are 100,000 to 150,000 clones, 8.5% to 10% of which are singletons. Sequencing was carried out using PBMCs. These receptors were collected from a man aged 40-49 years in good health and CMV-seronegative.

This clone showed up just a few times. The chain has TRBV11-2 and TRBJ1-4; 8 bases fit TRBD1. This CDR3 comprises 15 residues. The V gene's germline CDR1 is SGHAT and CDR2 FQNNGV. V was clipped by 5 bases and J by 7 bases; unmatched bases: 9. This CDR3 is CASSPPDRDVEKLFF. In nucleotides, the CDR3 is TGTGCCAGCAGCCCCCCGGACAGGGACGTTGAAAAACTGTTTTTT.

The genes are TRBV2 and TRBJ2-5, with TRBD2 matching 11 bases. CDR1 is SNHLY and CDR2 is FYNNEI in the germline V gene. V lost 4 bases to trimming and J lost 1 base; unmatched junction nucleotides: 5. This CDR3 spans 16 amino acids. The CDR3 protein is CASSATSGAAQETQYF. CDR3 nucleotides: TGTGCCAGCAGTGCGACTAGCGGGGCCGCCCAAGAGACCCAGTACTTC.

The gene calls are TRBV7-9 and TRBJ1-2; D gene uncertain. The germline V gene encodes CDR1 SEHNR and CDR2 FQNEAQ (reference sequence). The V and J ends lost 7 bases and 2 bases respectively, with 11 bases between them. This CDR3 is 13 amino acids long. Here the CDR3 reads CASTPETNYGYTF. CDR3 in DNA: TGTGCCAGCACTCCCGAGACAAACTATGGCTACACCTTC.

This clone was observed a few times. J is TRBJ1-5 and V is TRBV6-1; 8 positions match TRBD1. This CDR3 spans 15 amino acids. Germline assignment: CDR1 MNHNS and CDR2 SASEGT. The V and J ends lost 6 bases and 0 bases, in that order; junction bases with no gene match: 4. Written as DNA, the CDR3 is TGTGCCAGCAGATTGGACAGGGCTAGCAATCAGCCCCAGCATTTT. Protein: CASRLDRASNQPQHF.

A few counts support this clone. This chain joins TRBV2 and TRBJ1-1; a weak D match, TRBD1 (5 bases). Germline CDR1 is SNHLY and CDR2 is FYNNEI. This CDR3 region has 13 residues. The V end lost 7 bases, the J end lost 4 bases, and 13 bases lay between the germline ends. The CDR3 coding sequence is TGTGCCAGCACCGGGGGGGTCGGCACTGAAGCTTTCTTT. This encodes CASTGGVGTEAFF.

This clone was counted between two and nine times. The gene calls are TRBV30 and TRBJ1-2; D is undetermined. Germline V lookup: CDR1 GTSNPN, CDR2 SVGIG (reference sequence). The CDR3 totals 12 residues. V shed 1 base and J shed 3 bases, with 6 bases lying between them. In DNA, the CDR3 is TGTGCCTGGAGTGGAACAGACTATGGCTACACCTTC. The encoded protein is CAWSGTDYGYTF.

This clone has a handful of counts. The chain links TRBV21-1 to TRBJ1-6; the table's D call, TRBD1, has no DNA check behind it. TRBV21-1 is tagged as a pseudogene. There are 18 residues in the CDR3. DNA for the CDR3: TGTGCCAGCAGCAAAGACGGGGTCAGGGACAGGGGAGTGTCACCCCTCCACTTT. It encodes CASSKDGVRDRGVSPLHF.

This chain links TRBV4-1 with TRBJ1-5; 8 nucleotides line up with TRBD1. Per the germline V gene, CDR1 is MGHRA and CDR2 is YSYEKL. Trimming at V came to 3 bases and at J to 0 bases, leaving 4 bases not matched to a gene. There are 16 residues in the CDR3. The CDR3 region is CASSHPGQVSNQPQHF. The DNA for the CDR3 is TGCGCCAGCAGCCACCCGGGACAGGTTAGCAATCAGCCCCAGCATTTT.

The chain joins TRBV6-6 to TRBJ2-7, with a weak D call TRBD2 (7 bases). Germline V gene sequence: CDR1 MNHNY, CDR2 SVGAGI (reference sequence). V was shortened by 6 bases and J by 4 bases, with 19 bases between the two germline ends. The CDR3 consists of 15 residues. The DNA of the CDR3 is TGTGCCAGCAGCGGGGGGACACCCAGTTCATACGAGCAGTACTTC. It translates to CASSGGTPSSYEQYF.

The V call is TRBV7-2, the J call TRBJ2-1; D possibly corresponds to TRBD1 (6 bases). The germline CDR1 and CDR2 sequences are SGHTA and FQGNSA. This CDR3 region has 16 residues. The V gene lost 3 bases and the J gene lost 0 bases, with 12 bases spanning the gap. The CDR3 reads CASSLRDNLSYNEQFF. CDR3 coding DNA: TGTGCCAGCAGCTTGAGGGACAACCTCTCCTACAATGAGCAGTTCTTC. The full variable domain, completed using reference TRBV7-2 and TRBJ2-1, is GAGVSQSPSNKVTEKGKDVELRCDPISGHTALYWYRQSLGQGLEFLIYFQGNSAPDKSGLPSDRFSAERTGGSVSTLTIQRTQQEDSAVYLCASSLRDNLSYNEQFFGPGTRLTVL.

The chain joins TRBV5-1 to TRBJ2-6, with D tentatively TRBD1 (5 bases). There are 16 residues in the CDR3. The V and J ends lost 1 base and 0 bases respectively, with 8 bases between them. Germline lookup yields CDR1 SGHRS and CDR2 YFSETQ. The CDR3 region has the DNA TGCGCCAGCAGCTTGTCGACAGCCTCTGGGGCCAACGTCCTGACTTTC. Its translation is CASSLSTASGANVLTF.